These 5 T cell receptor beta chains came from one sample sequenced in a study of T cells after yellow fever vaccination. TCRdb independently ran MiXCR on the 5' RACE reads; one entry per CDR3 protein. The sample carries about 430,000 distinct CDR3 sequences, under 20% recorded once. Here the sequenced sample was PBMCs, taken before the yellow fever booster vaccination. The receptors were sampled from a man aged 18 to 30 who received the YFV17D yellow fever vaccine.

This CDR3 is CASSFDGLFLHF. Here the CDR3 DNA reads TGTGCCAGCAGTTTCGATGGGCTTTTCCTCCACTTT. The chain is built from TRBV27 and TRBJ1-6; D remains ambiguous. The germline V and J ends were trimmed by 3 bases and 15 bases, with 12 bases remaining between them. The CDR3 extends over 12 amino acids. Germline lookup yields CDR1 MNHEY and CDR2 SMNVEV (reference sequence).

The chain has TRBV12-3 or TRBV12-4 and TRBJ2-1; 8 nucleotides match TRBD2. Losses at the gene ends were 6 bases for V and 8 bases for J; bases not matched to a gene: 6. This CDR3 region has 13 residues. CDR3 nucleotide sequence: TGTGCCAGCAGGCTAGCGGGTTCTTATGAGCAGTTCTTC. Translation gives CASRLAGSYEQFF.

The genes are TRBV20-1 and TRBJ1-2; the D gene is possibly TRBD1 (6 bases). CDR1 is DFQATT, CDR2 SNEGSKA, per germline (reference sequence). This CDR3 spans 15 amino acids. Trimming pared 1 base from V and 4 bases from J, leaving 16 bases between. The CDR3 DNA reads TGCAGTGCTAGAGCCGAAAGGGGGGGTCTCTATGGCTACACCTTC. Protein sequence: CSARAERGGLYGYTF.

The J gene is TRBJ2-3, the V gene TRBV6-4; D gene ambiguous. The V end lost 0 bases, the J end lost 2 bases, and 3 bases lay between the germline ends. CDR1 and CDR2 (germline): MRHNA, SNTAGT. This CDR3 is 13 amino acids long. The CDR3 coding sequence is TGTGCCAGCAGTGACTCCTACACAGATACGCAGTATTTT. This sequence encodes CASSDSYTDTQYF.

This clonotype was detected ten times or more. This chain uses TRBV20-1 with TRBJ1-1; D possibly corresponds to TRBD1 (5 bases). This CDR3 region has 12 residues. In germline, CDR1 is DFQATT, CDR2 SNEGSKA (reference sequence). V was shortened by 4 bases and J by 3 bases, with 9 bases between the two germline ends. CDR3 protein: CSATGVYTEAFF. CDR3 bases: TGCAGTGCTACGGGGGTCTACACTGAAGCTTTCTTT.